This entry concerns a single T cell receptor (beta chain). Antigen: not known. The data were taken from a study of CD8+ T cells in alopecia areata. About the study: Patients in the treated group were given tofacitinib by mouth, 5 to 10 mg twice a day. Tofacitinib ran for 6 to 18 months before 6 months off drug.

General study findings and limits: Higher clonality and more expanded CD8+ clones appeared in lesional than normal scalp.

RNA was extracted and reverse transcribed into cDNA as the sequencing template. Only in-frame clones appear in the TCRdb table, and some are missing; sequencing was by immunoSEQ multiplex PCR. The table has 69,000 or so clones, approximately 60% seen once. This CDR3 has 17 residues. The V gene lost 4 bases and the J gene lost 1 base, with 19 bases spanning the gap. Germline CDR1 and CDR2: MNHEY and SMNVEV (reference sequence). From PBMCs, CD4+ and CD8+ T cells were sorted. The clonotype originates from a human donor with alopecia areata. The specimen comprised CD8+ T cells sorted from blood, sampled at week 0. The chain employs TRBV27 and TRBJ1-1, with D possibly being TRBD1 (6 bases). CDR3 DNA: TGTGCCAGCAGTTCCCCCGGGTGGGGGGCCGGGAACACTGAAGCTTTCTTT. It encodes CASSSPGWGAGNTEAFF.